This TCR beta chain comes out of a study of T cell responses to AZD1222 COVID-19 vaccine (dated by TCRdb to about 2021). Background on the whole study: TCR sequencing was performed for approximately 240 trial participants, of whom about 200 were given two doses of AZD1222 and approximately 25 were given two doses of MenACWY control vaccine. Enrollment into the trials was organized by age into subgroups of 18-55, 56-69 and 70-plus years, and those subgroups contained about 160, 30 and 59 TCR-sequenced participants, respectively. The investigation overall reported the following: Participants were mostly white British, with more females than males. The authors suggested clonal diversity may have been underestimated. Because no day 14 peak-response samples were available, repertoires were characterized only after the peak T cell response. Conclusions about previously exposed vaccinees are limited, since just 5 or 6 AZD1222 recipients were seropositive for SARS-CoV-2 at baseline. The 56-69-year group was small, and its depth increase did not reach significance, likely because of low power. A significant rise in spike-specific TCR breadth and depth was observed after two AZD1222 doses relative to day 0 and relative to MenACWY recipients. Reportedly, close to half of the unique spike-specific TCRs recognized epitopes lying outside the regions that are mutated in the B.1.351 and B.1.1.7 variants. The vaccine-associated CD4 TCRs covered the entire spike protein, and the dominant responses fell in regions 160-218 and 743-854.

The sample holds one count of this clone. Its antigen remains unidentified. No much larger clone exists at a distance of one base, and base qualities are not known. Sample time point, as interpreted from the label and publication: about 28 days (+/-7) after the second vaccine dose. In light of the paper, this sample's treatment or condition label describes: meningococcal conjugate vaccine given as trial control. The vaccinee samples were drawn from two UK trials, COV001 and COV002, one of which was a single-blind randomized controlled phase 2/3 trial testing AZD1222 (ChAdOx1 nCoV-19) in healthy adults. For TCRbeta chain sequencing, PBMC samples from trial participants were taken at day 0 and at day 28 after the second dose. The germline V gene (reference sequence) yields LGHDT for CDR1 and YNNKEL for CDR2. The CDR3 spans 19 residues, from the cysteine through the phenylalanine. The read is trimmed to its CDR3 DNA, 57 bases read in frame from base 1. V is trimmed back by 1 base and J by 0 bases, and the junction contains 7 bases that no gene match accounts for.

The CDR3 regions of human TCRbeta chains were analyzed by immunosequencing. As for the authors' bioinformatics: Repertoire TCRs were matched against a reference library of SARS-CoV-2-specific TCRs generated with the MIRA antigen-specificity platform. Breadth was defined as the fraction of unique TCRs that were SARS-CoV-2-associated, and depth was defined as the fraction of total T cells that were SARS-CoV-2-associated. Using the MIRA data, each spike-specific TCR was assigned both to the spike region to which the TCR was reactive and to a CD4 or CD8 class. Log10-transformed breadth and depth values were compared by one-way ANOVA with Sidak's multiple comparisons tests. As stored in TCRdb, this immuneACCESS dataset retains in-frame rearrangements with V and J assigned. A fraction of the clones does not appear; measured against another copy, unresolved V genes explain less than half of the discrepancy, and the remainder lacks a known reason. Clone size and the V and J calls come from that table; the DNA yielded D and trimming. The sample table lists fewer than 75,000 clones, 75% to 95% of them with a count of one. The ten top clones hold approximately 6.3% of the sample.

Sequencing used peripheral blood, obtained 28 days after the second dose of the MenACWY control vaccine. The sequence is built from TRBV3-1 (or the pseudogene TRBV3-2) and TRBJ2-3; TRBD2 matches 13 bases in the middle. The receptor was derived from an adult who received the MenACWY meningococcal vaccine as a control. CDR3 loop: CASSQVGGLAGSSTDTQYF. In nucleotides, the sequence is TGTGCCAGCAGCCAAGTCGGGGGACTAGCGGGATCTAGCACAGATACGCAGTATTTT.